This T cell receptor (beta chain) originates from a study of T cell responses to AZD1222 COVID-19 vaccine. CDR3 length: 13 amino acids. Trimming took 6 bases from V and 8 from J; bases not matched to a gene: 6. Germline CDR1 is MNHEY and CDR2 is SVGAGI. Profiled with immunoSEQ multiplex PCR; TCRdb holds only in-frame clones, not every one. The sample records more than 70,000 clones, 70% to 90% being singletons. Material: peripheral blood, obtained on day 0 of AZD1222 vaccination. The rearrangement joins TRBV6-5 to TRBJ1-2; TRBD1 matches 10 bases. The clonotype comes from an adult in good health. The CDR3 spells CASSPDRGTGYTF. As DNA, the CDR3 is TGTGCCAGCAGCCCGGACAGGGGGACGGGCTACACCTTC.